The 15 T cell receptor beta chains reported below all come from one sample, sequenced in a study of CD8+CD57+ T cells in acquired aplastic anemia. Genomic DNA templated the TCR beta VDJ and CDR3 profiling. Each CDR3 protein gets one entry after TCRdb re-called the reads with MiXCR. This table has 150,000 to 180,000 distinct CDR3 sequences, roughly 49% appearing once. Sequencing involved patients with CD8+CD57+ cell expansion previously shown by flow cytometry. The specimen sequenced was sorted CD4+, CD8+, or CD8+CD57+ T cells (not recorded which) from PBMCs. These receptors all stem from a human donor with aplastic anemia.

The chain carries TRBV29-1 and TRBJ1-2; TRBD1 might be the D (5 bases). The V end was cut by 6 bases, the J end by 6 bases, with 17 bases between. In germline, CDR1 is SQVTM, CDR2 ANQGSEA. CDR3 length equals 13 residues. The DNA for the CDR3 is TGCAGCGTATCCGGGACCTTTGTTGATGGCTACACCTTC. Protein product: CSVSGTFVDGYTF.

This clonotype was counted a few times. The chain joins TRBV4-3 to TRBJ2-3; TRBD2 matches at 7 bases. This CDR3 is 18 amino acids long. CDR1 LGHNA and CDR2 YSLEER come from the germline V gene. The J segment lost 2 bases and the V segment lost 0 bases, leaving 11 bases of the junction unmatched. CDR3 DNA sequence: TGCGCCAGCAGCCAAGATTGGACGGGGGGTACTTACACAGATACGCAGTATTTT. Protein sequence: CASSQDWTGGTYTDTQYF.

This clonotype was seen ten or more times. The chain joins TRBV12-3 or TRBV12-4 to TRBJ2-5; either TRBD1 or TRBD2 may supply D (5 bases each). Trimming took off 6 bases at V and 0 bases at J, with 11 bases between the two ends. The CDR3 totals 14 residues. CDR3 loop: CASRMGENQETQYF. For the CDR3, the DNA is TGTGCCAGCAGAATGGGGGAAAACCAAGAGACCCAGTACTTC.

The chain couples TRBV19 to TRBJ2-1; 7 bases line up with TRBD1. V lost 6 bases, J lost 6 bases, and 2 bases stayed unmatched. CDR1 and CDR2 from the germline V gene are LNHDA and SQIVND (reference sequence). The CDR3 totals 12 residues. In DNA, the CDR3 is TGTGCCAGTAGGCGACAGGGCAATGAGCAGTTCTTC. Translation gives CASRRQGNEQFF.

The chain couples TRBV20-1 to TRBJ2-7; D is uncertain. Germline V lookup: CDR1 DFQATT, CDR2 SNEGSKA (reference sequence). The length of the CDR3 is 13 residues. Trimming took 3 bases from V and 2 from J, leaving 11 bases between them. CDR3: CSASSRRTYEQYF. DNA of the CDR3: TGCAGTGCTAGTTCCAGGCGAACCTACGAGCAGTACTTC.

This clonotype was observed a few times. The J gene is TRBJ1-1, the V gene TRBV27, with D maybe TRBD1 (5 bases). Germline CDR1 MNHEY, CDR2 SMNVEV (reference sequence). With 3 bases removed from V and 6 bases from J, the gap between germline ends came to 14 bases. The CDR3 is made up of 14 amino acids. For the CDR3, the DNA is TGTGCCAGCAGTTTCAATAGGGGAACGGCTGAAGCTTTCTTT. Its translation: CASSFNRGTAEAFF.

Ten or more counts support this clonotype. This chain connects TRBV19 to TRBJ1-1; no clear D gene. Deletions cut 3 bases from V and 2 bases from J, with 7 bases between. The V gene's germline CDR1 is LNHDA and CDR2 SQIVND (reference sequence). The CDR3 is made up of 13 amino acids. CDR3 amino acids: CASSIPGNTEAFF. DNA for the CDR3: TGTGCCAGTAGTATCCCCGGAAACACTGAAGCTTTCTTT.

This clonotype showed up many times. The DNA for the CDR3 is TGTGCCAGCAGCGTAGCTCGAGGAAACACCGGGGAGCTGTTTTTT. Translation: CASSVARGNTGELFF. The rearrangement joins TRBV9 to TRBJ2-2; D is ambiguous. The CDR3 is 15 amino acids. V was clipped by 0 bases and J by 2 bases, with 8 bases between them. Germline V gene sequence: CDR1 SGDLS, CDR2 YYNGEE.

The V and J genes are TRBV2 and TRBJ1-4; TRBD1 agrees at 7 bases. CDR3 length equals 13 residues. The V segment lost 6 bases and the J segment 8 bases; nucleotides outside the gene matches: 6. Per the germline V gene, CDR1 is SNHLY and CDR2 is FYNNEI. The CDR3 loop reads CASSRDRQEKLFF. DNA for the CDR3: TGTGCCAGCAGCCGGGACAGACAGGAAAAACTGTTTTTT.

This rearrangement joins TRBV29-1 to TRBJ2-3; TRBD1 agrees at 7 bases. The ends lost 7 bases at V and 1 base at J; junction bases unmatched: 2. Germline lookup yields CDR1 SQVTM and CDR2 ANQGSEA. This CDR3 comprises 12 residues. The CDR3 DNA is TGCAGCGCAACAGGGGGCACAGATACGCAGTATTTT. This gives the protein CSATGGTDTQYF.

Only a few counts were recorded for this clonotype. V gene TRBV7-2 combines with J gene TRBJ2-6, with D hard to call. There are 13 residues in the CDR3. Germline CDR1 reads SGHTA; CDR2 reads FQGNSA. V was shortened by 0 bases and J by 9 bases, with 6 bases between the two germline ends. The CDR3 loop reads CASSLAQSNVLTF. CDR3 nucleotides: TGTGCCAGCAGCTTAGCCCAGAGCAACGTCCTGACTTTC.

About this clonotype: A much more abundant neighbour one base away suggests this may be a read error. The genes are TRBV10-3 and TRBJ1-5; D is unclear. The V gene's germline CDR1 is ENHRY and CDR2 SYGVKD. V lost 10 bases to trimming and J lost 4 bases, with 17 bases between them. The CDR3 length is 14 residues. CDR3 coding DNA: TGTGCCAGCTGTCCACTTGCAAGAAATCAGCCCCAGCATTTT. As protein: CASCPLARNQPQHF.

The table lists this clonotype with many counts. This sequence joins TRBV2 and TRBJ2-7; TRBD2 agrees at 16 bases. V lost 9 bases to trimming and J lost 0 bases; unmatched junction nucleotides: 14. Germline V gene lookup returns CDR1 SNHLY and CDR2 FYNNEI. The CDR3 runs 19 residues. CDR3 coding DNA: TGTGCCAGTTCCCGGACCCCGGGACTAGCGGGGGGGCCCTCCTACGAGCAGTACTTC. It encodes CASSRTPGLAGGPSYEQYF.

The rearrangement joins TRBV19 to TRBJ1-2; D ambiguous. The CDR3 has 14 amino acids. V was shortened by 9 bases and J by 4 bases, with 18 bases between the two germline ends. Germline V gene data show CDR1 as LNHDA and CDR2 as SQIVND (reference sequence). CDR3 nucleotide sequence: TGTGCCAGCACGAAAAATCATACAGTCTATGGCTACACCTTC. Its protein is CASTKNHTVYGYTF.

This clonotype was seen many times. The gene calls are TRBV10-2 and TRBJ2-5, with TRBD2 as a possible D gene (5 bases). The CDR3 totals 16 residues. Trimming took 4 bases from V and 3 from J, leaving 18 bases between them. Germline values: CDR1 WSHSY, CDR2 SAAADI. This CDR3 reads CASSAGVPRVEETQYF. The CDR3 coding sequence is TGCGCCAGCAGTGCGGGTGTACCGCGGGTGGAAGAGACCCAGTACTTC.